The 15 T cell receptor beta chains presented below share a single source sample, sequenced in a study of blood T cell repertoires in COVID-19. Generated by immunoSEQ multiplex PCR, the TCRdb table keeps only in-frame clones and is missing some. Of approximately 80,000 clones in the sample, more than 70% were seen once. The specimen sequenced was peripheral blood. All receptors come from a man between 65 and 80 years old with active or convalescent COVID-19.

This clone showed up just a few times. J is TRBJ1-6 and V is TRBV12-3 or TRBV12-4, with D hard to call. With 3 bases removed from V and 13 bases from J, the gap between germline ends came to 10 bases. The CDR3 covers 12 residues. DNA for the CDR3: TGTGCCAGCAGTTTTGCTGGTCAGCCCCTCCACTTT. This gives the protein CASSFAGQPLHF.

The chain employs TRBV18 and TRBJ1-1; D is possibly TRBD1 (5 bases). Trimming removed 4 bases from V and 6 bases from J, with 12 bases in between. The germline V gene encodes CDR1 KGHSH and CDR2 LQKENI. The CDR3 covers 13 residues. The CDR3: CASSRDSLSEAFF. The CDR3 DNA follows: TGTGCCAGCTCACGTGACAGCCTCTCTGAAGCTTTCTTT.

For the CDR3, the DNA is TGTGCCAGCACTCAGGGGAGAGGGTGGTACAATGAGCAGTTCTTC. Translating it yields CASTQGRGWYNEQFF. The chain couples TRBV6-5 to TRBJ2-1, with a weak D call TRBD1 (6 bases). CDR1 is MNHEY and CDR2 is SVGAGI in the germline V gene. This CDR3 spans 15 amino acids. Trimming stripped 7 bases from V and 4 bases from J, with 17 bases between.

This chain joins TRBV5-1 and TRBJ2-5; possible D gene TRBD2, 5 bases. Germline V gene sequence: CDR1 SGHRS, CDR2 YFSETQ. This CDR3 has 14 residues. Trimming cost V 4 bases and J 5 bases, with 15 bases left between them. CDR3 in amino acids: CASSPGMYWETQYF. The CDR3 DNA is TGCGCCAGCAGCCCGGGGATGTACTGGGAGACCCAGTACTTC.

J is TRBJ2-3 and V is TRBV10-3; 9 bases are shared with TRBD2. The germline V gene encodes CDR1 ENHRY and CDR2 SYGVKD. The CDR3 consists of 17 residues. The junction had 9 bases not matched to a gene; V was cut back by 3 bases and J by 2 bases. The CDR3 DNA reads TGTGCCATCAGTGAACCCCCACTAGCGGGTCTCACAGATACGCAGTATTTT. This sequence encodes CAISEPPLAGLTDTQYF.

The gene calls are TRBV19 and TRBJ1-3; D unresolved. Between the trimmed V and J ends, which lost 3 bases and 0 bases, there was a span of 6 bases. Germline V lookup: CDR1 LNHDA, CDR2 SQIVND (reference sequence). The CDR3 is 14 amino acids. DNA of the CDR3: TGTGCCAGTAGTATTACGGGCTCTGGAAACACCATATATTTT. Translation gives CASSITGSGNTIYF.

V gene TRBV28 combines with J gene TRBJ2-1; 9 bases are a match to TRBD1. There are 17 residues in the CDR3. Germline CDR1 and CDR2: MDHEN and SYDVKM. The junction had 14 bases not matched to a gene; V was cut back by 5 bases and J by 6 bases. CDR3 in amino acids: CASSAPQGAQIGNEQFF. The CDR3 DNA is TGTGCCAGCAGTGCCCCACAGGGGGCTCAAATTGGCAATGAGCAGTTCTTC.

The CDR3 region is CASSATYNEQFF. DNA for the CDR3: TGTGCCAGCAGTGCCACCTACAATGAGCAGTTCTTC. The chain combines TRBV2 with TRBJ2-1, with D unclear. V was cut by 4 bases and J by 2 bases, with 3 bases left in between. The CDR3 consists of 12 residues. Germline lookup yields CDR1 SNHLY and CDR2 FYNNEI.

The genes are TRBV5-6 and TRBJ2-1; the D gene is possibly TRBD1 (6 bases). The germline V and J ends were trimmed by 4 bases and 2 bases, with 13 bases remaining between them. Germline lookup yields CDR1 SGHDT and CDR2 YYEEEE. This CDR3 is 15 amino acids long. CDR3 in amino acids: CASSTPGTPYNEQFF. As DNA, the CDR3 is TGTGCCAGCAGCACCCCCGGGACACCCTACAATGAGCAGTTCTTC.

The CDR3 reads CASSQEGGTLSPLHF. The CDR3 bases are TGCGCCAGCAGCCAAGAAGGGGGAACGCTCTCACCCCTCCACTTT. J is TRBJ1-6 and V is TRBV4-1; D is possibly TRBD1 (6 bases). Germline loops: CDR1 MGHRA, CDR2 YSYEKL. The CDR3 consists of 15 residues. Trimming left V 0 bases short and J 10 bases short, with 13 bases between.

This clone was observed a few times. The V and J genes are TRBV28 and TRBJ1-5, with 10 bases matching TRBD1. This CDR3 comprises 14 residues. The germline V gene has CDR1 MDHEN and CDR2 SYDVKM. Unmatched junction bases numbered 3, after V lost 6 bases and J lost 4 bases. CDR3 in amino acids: CASSTGQGNQPQHF. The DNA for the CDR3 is TGTGCCAGCAGCACGGGACAGGGGAATCAGCCCCAGCATTTT.

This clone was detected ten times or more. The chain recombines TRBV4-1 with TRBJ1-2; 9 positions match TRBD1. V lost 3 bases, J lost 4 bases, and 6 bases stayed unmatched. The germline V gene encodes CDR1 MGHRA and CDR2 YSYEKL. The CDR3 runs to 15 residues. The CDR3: CASSQEQGAVYGYTF. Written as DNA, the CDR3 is TGCGCCAGCAGCCAGGAACAGGGGGCGGTCTATGGCTACACCTTC.

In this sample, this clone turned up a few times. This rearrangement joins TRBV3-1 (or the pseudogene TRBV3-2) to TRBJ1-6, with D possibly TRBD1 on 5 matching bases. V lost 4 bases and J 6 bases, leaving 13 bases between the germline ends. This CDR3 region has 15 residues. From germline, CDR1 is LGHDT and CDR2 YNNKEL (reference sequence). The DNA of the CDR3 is TGTGCCAGCAGCCCCACCTTGGGGGGTAATTCACCCCTCCACTTT. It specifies CASSPTLGGNSPLHF.

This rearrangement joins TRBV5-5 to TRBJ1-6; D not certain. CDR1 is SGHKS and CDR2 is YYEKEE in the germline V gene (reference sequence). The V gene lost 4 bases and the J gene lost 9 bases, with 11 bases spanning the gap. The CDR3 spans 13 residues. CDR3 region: CASSPAGGSPLHF. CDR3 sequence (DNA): TGTGCCAGCAGCCCGGCTGGAGGTTCACCCCTCCACTTT.

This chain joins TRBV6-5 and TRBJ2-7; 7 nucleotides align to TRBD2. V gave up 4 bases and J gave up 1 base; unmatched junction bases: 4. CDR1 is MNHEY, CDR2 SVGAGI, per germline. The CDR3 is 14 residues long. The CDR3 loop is CASSFHGGSYEQYF. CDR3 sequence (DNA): TGTGCCAGCAGTTTCCACGGGGGGTCCTACGAGCAGTACTTC.